A selection of T cell receptor beta chains follows, all from one sample in a study of blood T cell repertoires in COVID-19. Here immunoSEQ multiplex PCR was the method, and the copy in TCRdb shows in-frame clones only, minus some. The sample records about 150,000 clones, 70% to 85% being singletons. The material sequenced was PBMCs or T cells enriched from blood (not recorded which). These receptors came from a middle-aged man who had recovered from COVID-19. CDR3s include the opening cysteine and the closing phenylalanine or tryptophan. The D gene is left open where the match is weak. Size is omitted from some rows. Given values are once, few, many or a class for expanded clones.

>-|TRBJ1-2|TRBV7-8|-
TGTGCCAGCAGCTTATTAGGCAGGGGCGAAGGCTACACCTTC
CASSLLGRGEGYTF
>TRBD1|TRBJ1-4|TRBV2|once
TGTGCCAGCAGCAGGGGACAGACGAATGAAAAACTGTTTTTT
CASSRGQTNEKLFF
>-|TRBJ1-6|TRBV6-5|-
TGTGCCAGCACCCCGGACAGACGGAATTCACCCCTCCACTTT
CASTPDRRNSPLHF
>TRBD1|TRBJ2-2|TRBV11-2|-
TGTGCCAGCAGCAGAACCGGGACAGGGTTGACTGGGGAGCTGTTTTTT
CASSRTGTGLTGELFF
>TRBD2|TRBJ2-3|TRBV11-1|-
TGTGCCAGCAGCCGGGGGGGCTCCGGCACAGATACGCAGTATTTT
CASSRGGSGTDTQYF
>TRBD1|TRBJ1-4|TRBV10-3|-
TGTGCCATCAGTGCACAGGGACAGGGGGCGGAAAAACTGTTTTTT
CAISAQGQGAEKLFF
>TRBD2|TRBJ2-7|TRBV5-4|-
TGTGCCAGCAGCTTTACTAGCGGGGCCGACACCTACGAGCAGTACTTC
CASSFTSGADTYEQYF
>TRBD1|TRBJ1-5|TRBV2|-
TGTGCCAGCAGTCTTGGATGGGACAGGGGAGTCTGGCAGCCCCAGCATTTT
CASSLGWDRGVWQPQHF
>-|TRBJ1-1|TRBV7-2|-
TGTGCCAGCAGCTTAAATTCCAGGGACACTGAAGCTTTCTTT
CASSLNSRDTEAFF
>-|TRBJ1-5|TRBV19|-
TGTGCCTCTCTGGGGGGGCAACAGCCCCAGCATTTT
CASLGGQQPQHF
>-|TRBJ1-2|TRBV10-2|-
TGCGCCAGCAGTGTGGGAGCTGACTATGGCTACACCTTC
CASSVGADYGYTF
>-|TRBJ1-2|TRBV19|-
TGTGCCAGTAGTATAGTGGCCGGTTCTAGTAGGGGCTACACCTTC
CASSIVAGSSRGYTF
>-|TRBJ1-1|TRBV6-5|-
TGTGCCAGCAGTTCGTCTCCTCAGGTGGAAGCTTTCTTT
CASSSSPQVEAFF
>-|TRBJ1-1|TRBV30|few
TGTGCCTGGAAGACAGCGAACACTGAAGCTTTCTTT
CAWKTANTEAFF
>TRBD1|TRBJ2-7|TRBV18|few
TGTGCCAGCAGCGGACAGGCATCGTCCTACGAGCAGTACTTC
CASSGQASSYEQYF
>-|TRBJ1-2|TRBV7-9|-
TGTGCCAGCAGCCAGTTGATTAGCTACACCTTC
CASSQLISYTF
>-|TRBJ1-6|TRBV28|-
TGTGCCAGCAAGCGACAGTATAATTCACCCCTCCACTTT
CASKRQYNSPLHF
>-|TRBJ2-7|TRBV5-5|-
TGTGCCAGCAGCTTGGCTGGCTCCGGGGACTACGAGCAGTACTTC
CASSLAGSGDYEQYF
>-|TRBJ2-1|TRBV6-4|-
TGTGCCAGCAGCCCCGAGGACTCGGGAAACAATGAGCAGTTCTTC
CASSPEDSGNNEQFF
>-|TRBJ1-1|TRBV4-2|-
TGTGCCAGCAGCCAAGTCAGTGGCCCGAACACTGAAGCTTTCTTT
CASSQVSGPNTEAFF
>TRBD1|TRBJ1-6|TRBV7-3|-
TGTGCCAGCAGCCAGACAGGGGGGAATTCACCCCTCCACTTT
CASSQTGGNSPLHF
>-|TRBJ1-2|TRBV28|-
TGTGCCAGCAGCTTAGCTGTGGCTCGCGGCTACACCTTC
CASSLAVARGYTF
>-|TRBJ1-1|TRBV10-3|-
TGTGCCATCAGTGGGACAGAGAGGGCGAACACTGAAGCTTTCTTT
CAISGTERANTEAFF
>-|TRBJ1-4|TRBV5-5|once
TGTGCCAGCAGCTTACGGGGGGATGAAAAACTGTTTTTT
CASSLRGDEKLFF
>-|TRBJ2-7|TRBV28|-
TGTGCCAGCAGTTCCAGATACGAGCAGTACTTC
CASSSRYEQYF
>-|TRBJ2-1|TRBV7-3|-
TGTGCCAGCAGCTTACGCAGGGAGGACAATGAGCAGTTCTTC
CASSLRREDNEQFF
>TRBD1|TRBJ2-2|TRBV19|-
TGTGCCAGTAGTATCCCCAGGGGGCGACAGGAAAACACCGGGGAGCTGTTTTTT
CASSIPRGRQENTGELFF
>-|TRBJ2-1|TRBV2|few
TGTGCCAGCAGTGGACCTAGCAGAGAGGATGAGCAGTTCTTC
CASSGPSREDEQFF
>TRBD2|TRBJ2-3|TRBV7-2|-
TGTGCCAGCAGCTGGACTAGCGGGGGGACAGATACGCAGTATTTT
CASSWTSGGTDTQYF
>-|TRBJ1-4|TRBV21-1|-
TGTGCCAGCAGCAAGTGGGACAGGGGTAACGAAAAACTGTTTTTT
CASSKWDRGNEKLFF
>TRBD1|TRBJ1-5|TRBV10-3|-
TGTGCCATCAGTGTTTCCGGGACAGGGGGCTTTCAGCCCCAGCATTTT
CAISVSGTGGFQPQHF
>-|TRBJ1-4|TRBV7-9|-
TGTGCCAGCAGCTCAGACAGAAGCGAAAAACTGTTTTTT
CASSSDRSEKLFF
>-|TRBJ2-1|TRBV5-1|-
TGCGCCAGCAGCTTGGGGACGCTGACTATCTCCTACAATGAGCAGTTCTTC
CASSLGTLTISYNEQFF
>-|TRBJ2-7|TRBV5-4|-
TGTGCCAGCAGCCCCAGGGATACCTACGAGCAGTACTTC
CASSPRDTYEQYF
>-|TRBJ2-7|TRBV7-2|few
TGTGCCAGCAGCTCCGACGGACTGGGCTCCTACGAGCAGTACTTC
CASSSDGLGSYEQYF
>-|TRBJ1-2|TRBV28|-
TGTGCCAGCAGTTATCTAGCGAACTATGGCTACACCTTC
CASSYLANYGYTF
>-|TRBJ1-1|TRBV7-6|-
TGTGCCAGCAGCTCGACTCGGGGGGGAGAGAACACTGAAGCTTTCTTT
CASSSTRGGENTEAFF
>TRBD1|TRBJ1-2|TRBV5-4|-
TGTGCCAGCAACCGGGACAGGGACTATGGCTACACCTTC
CASNRDRDYGYTF
>TRBD1|TRBJ1-3|TRBV5-4|-
TGTGCCAGCAGCTCCACAGGGGCCGGAAACACCATATATTTT
CASSSTGAGNTIYF
>-|TRBJ1-1|TRBV6-1|-
TGTGCCAGCAGTGAAGCGCCCGGGAACACTGAAGCTTTCTTT
CASSEAPGNTEAFF
>-|TRBJ2-3|TRBV4-3|-
TGCGCCAGCAGCCAAGATAACAGGGACCTAGTCACAGATACGCAGTATTTT
CASSQDNRDLVTDTQYF
>-|TRBJ1-5|TRBV2|few
TGTGCCAGCAGTGAACTGCAGGGAACTCAGCCCCAGCATTTT
CASSELQGTQPQHF
>-|TRBJ1-2|TRBV5-4|-
TGTGCCAGCAGCTTATGGGACAACAAAGAATATGGCTACACCTTC
CASSLWDNKEYGYTF
>-|TRBJ1-2|TRBV27|-
TGTGCCAGCAGCCCACGTCCAGCGGGGTCCTATGGCTACACCTTC
CASSPRPAGSYGYTF
>-|TRBJ1-2|TRBV20-1|-
TGCAGTGCTAGTGACTTTAACTATGGCTACACCTTC
CSASDFNYGYTF
>-|TRBJ2-1|TRBV7-9|-
TGTGCCAGCAGCTTAGTCGTCCTCAGCTCCTACAATGAGCAGTTCTTC
CASSLVVLSSYNEQFF
>-|TRBJ1-5|TRBV27|-
TGTGCCAGCAGTTCTTATAGCAATCAGCCCCAGCATTTT
CASSSYSNQPQHF
>-|TRBJ2-1|TRBV19|-
TGTGCCAGTAGTATATATGTCGGGAATGAGCAGTTCTTC
CASSIYVGNEQFF
>TRBD1|TRBJ1-1|TRBV6-6|-
TGTGCCAGCAGTGGGACAGACCTTAGAGCTTTCTTT
CASSGTDLRAFF
>-|TRBJ2-5|TRBV29-1|-
TGCAGCGTTTCAGGAACCCAAGAGACCCAGTACTTC
CSVSGTQETQYF
>TRBD1|TRBJ1-2|TRBV18|-
TGTGCCAGCTCACAAGGGACAGACAGTTATGGCTACACCTTC
CASSQGTDSYGYTF
>-|TRBJ1-6|TRBV7-2|-
TGTGCCAGCAGCTCAGGGCCCACCTCCTATAATTCACCCCTCCACTTT
CASSSGPTSYNSPLHF
>TRBD1|TRBJ2-5|TRBV9|-
TGTGCCAGCAGCGTGCAGGGGGCGGAGACCCAGTACTTC
CASSVQGAETQYF